A selection of T cell receptor beta chains follows, all from one sample in a study of T cells in Graves' hyperthyroidism and ophthalmopathy. One entry per CDR3 protein results from TCRdb running MiXCR on the multiplex PCR reads. The table records about 640,000 distinct CDR3 sequences, roughly 15% of them present only once. What was sequenced was blood. Receptor source: a woman aged 50 to 65 with Graves' ophthalmopathy. The CDR3 runs from the conserved cysteine through the conserved F or W.

V gene,CDR3 protein
TRBV20-1,CSASTASGSSASYEQYF
TRBV24-1,CATSDKTGGITEAFF
TRBV20-1,CSATGRVYNEQFF
TRBV2,CASSDDLGRTEAFF
TRBV27,CASSFGINYGYTF
TRBV4-1,CASSQIKAGGTYEQYF
TRBV7-9,CASNGANVLTF
TRBV2,CAISVRAGVDEQFF
TRBV19,CASSFPQGTGNTGELFF
TRBV11-2,CASSLTQGGSGNTIYF
TRBV6-5,CASSYSGGKQETQYF
TRBV28,CASSSFRDRAYEQYF
TRBV4-3,CASSPTQGGTQYF
TRBV15,CATSRNWDRGYQPQHF
TRBV11-2,CASGLGLAVFNEQFF
TRBV27,CASSSIRQSYEQYF
TRBV12-3/TRBV12-4,CASSVSPSVGQYF
TRBV7-9,CASSLHRATGGYTF
TRBV11-1,CASSLALFSGRGSYNEQFF
TRBV19,CASSMRSWGQDIMNTEAFF
TRBV20-1,CSASSILGLAGGPNEQFF
TRBV7-9,CASSRLAPEQFF
TRBV3-2,CASSQDPVNYEQYF
TRBV11-3,CASSFPGDTGELFF
TRBV24-1,CATSFHCGQFNQPQHF
TRBV5-5,CASRPAGVEELFF
TRBV28,CASSRPHGGYTEAFF
TRBV29-1,CSVELSYGYTF
TRBV4-2,CASSQQLASSSYNEQFF
TRBV7-2,CASSRPGLGTPEAFF
TRBV6-2/TRBV6-3,CASSEGTSREQYF
TRBV20-1,CSVDIRNQPQHF
TRBV6-4,CASSSSRVSDEQYF
TRBV6-5,CASSYSTSGRAIYNEQFF
TRBV7-8,CASAEVGGVSSGANVLTF
TRBV15,CATSALRRGAYEQYF
TRBV5-1,CASSLGWGAGNEQFF
TRBV2,CASSEWDSEQYF
TRBV14,CASSQNGMAREQFF
TRBV18,CASSPLTGQETQYF
TRBV2,CASSGTSGTSYEQYF
TRBV3-1,CASSHIGGGLAGGPGTGELFF